A single sample gave rise to the 21 T cell receptor beta chains below, sequenced in a study of regulatory T cells in long-lasting Graves disease. Arm-PCR with iRepertoire HTBI primers amplified the CDR3 regions for these TCR beta libraries. TCRdb reanalysed the multiplex PCR reads using MiXCR and keeps one entry per CDR3 protein. The sample carries hundreds of thousands of distinct CDR3 sequences, roughly 15% recorded once. Stated time point: newly diagnosed GD, antithyroid drugs for less than 3 months. Extracted RNA from PBMCs served as the source of the TCR library. This sample was shared with a second study, whose subject was T cells in Graves' hyperthyroidism and ophthalmopathy.

This specimen was peripheral blood mononuclear cells (PBMCs), taken at new diagnosis, from a patient treated with antithyroid drugs. These receptors were collected from a woman aged 35 to 59 with Graves disease.

This clonotype was seen ten or more times. The chain joins TRBV2 to TRBJ1-1; TRBD1 might be the D (5 bases). The V gene's germline CDR1 is SNHLY and CDR2 FYNNEI. CDR3 length: 14 residues. The germline V and J ends were trimmed by 3 bases and 0 bases, with 8 bases remaining between them. CDR3 nucleotide sequence: TGTGCCAGCAGTGAGTGGGGCCTGAACACTGAAGCTTTCTTT. Encoded protein: CASSEWGLNTEAFF. Complete variable domain (other parts from reference TRBV2 and TRBJ1-1): EPEVTQTPSHQVTQMGQEVILRCVPISNHLYFYWYRQILGQKVEFLVSFYNNEISEKSEIFDDQFSVERPDGSNFTLKIRSTKLEDSAMYFCASSEWGLNTEAFFGQGTRLTVV.

This chain connects TRBV14 to TRBJ2-7; D call uncertain. CDR1 SGHDN and CDR2 FVKESK come from the germline V gene. This CDR3 has 14 amino acids. V was cut by 1 base and J by 0 bases, with 7 bases left in between. This CDR3 is CASSQGYGSYEQYF. In DNA form, the CDR3 reads TGTGCCAGCAGCCAAGGTTACGGCTCCTACGAGCAGTACTTC.

V and J are TRBV7-2 and TRBJ1-1, with unresolved D. The germline gives CDR1 SGHTA, CDR2 FQGNSA. V was cut by 4 bases and J by 4 bases, with 10 bases left in between. This CDR3 comprises 13 residues. The CDR3, as DNA: TGTGCCAGCAGCTCCGGGTATGGCACTGAAGCTTTCTTT. It is translated as CASSSGYGTEAFF.

CDR3 in DNA: TGTGCCAGCAGTTCCAACAGGGGTGACTATGGCTACACCTTC. Translating it yields CASSSNRGDYGYTF. The chain recombines TRBV28 with TRBJ1-2; 7 bases map to TRBD1. Germline V gene lookup returns CDR1 MDHEN and CDR2 SYDVKM. The CDR3 runs 14 residues. The ends lost 4 bases at V and 3 bases at J; junction bases unmatched: 5.

The chain joins TRBV27 to TRBJ1-1, with D perhaps matching TRBD1 (5 bases). Deletions cut 6 bases from V and 0 bases from J, with 14 bases between. The germline V gene encodes CDR1 MNHEY and CDR2 SMNVEV (reference sequence). The length of the CDR3 is 15 residues. CDR3 nucleotide sequence: TGTGCCAGCAGATCCCCCAGGGCCATGAACACTGAAGCTTTCTTT. Translating it yields CASRSPRAMNTEAFF.

The genes are TRBV5-6 and TRBJ2-1; 15 nucleotides match TRBD2. The junction had 17 bases not matched to a gene; V was cut back by 6 bases and J by 16 bases. The CDR3 covers 16 residues. Germline loops: CDR1 SGHDT, CDR2 YYEEEE. This chain's CDR3 is CASNSAPGLAGGGKFF. The CDR3 bases are TGTGCCAGCAACTCCGCCCCGGGACTAGCGGGGGGAGGCAAATTCTTC.

Only a few counts were recorded for this clonotype. This chain connects TRBV4-2 to TRBJ1-4, with TRBD1 identical over 12 bases. The ends lost 0 bases at V and 8 bases at J; junction bases unmatched: 4. The CDR3 spans 16 residues. Per germline, CDR1 LGHNA and CDR2 YNFKEQ. For the CDR3, the DNA is TGTGCCAGCAGCCAAGATTTAGGGACAGGGGGCGAAAAACTGTTTTTT. Its protein product is CASSQDLGTGGEKLFF.

This clonotype was found many times. The gene calls are TRBV18 and TRBJ1-1, with 9 bases lining up with TRBD1. Germline CDR1 and CDR2: KGHSH and LQKENI. This CDR3 spans 12 amino acids. The V and J ends lost 4 bases and 6 bases, in that order; junction bases with no gene match: 0. The CDR3 here is CASSRDRAEAFF. Here the CDR3 DNA reads TGTGCCAGCTCACGGGACAGGGCTGAAGCTTTCTTT.

The rearrangement links TRBV9 to TRBJ1-4, with 7 bases fitting TRBD1. Germline V gene lookup returns CDR1 SGDLS and CDR2 YYNGEE. The CDR3 has 17 residues. After removal of 4 bases from V and 0 bases from J, the junction contained 9 bases not matched to a gene. This CDR3 reads CASSRGTAGATNEKLFF. As DNA, the CDR3 is TGTGCCAGCAGCAGAGGGACAGCCGGGGCAACTAATGAAAAACTGTTTTTT.

Of note for this clonotype: A single base separates this from a much larger clone, so it may be a read error. J is TRBJ1-2 and V is TRBV4-2; D ambiguous. The germline V gene encodes CDR1 LGHNA and CDR2 YNFKEQ. This CDR3 contains 16 residues. V gave up 0 bases and J gave up 4 bases, with 15 bases separating them. The CDR3 region has the DNA TGTGCCAGCAGCCAAGATAATGTTTGCAGCATCTATGGCTACACCTTC. Translating it yields CASSQDNVCSIYGYTF.

This clonotype was recorded many times. This chain connects TRBV2 to TRBJ1-5; D not certain. Trimming pared 6 bases from V and 0 bases from J, leaving 6 bases between. Germline loops: CDR1 SNHLY, CDR2 FYNNEI. The CDR3 consists of 13 residues. The CDR3 spells CASRPDSNQPQHF. As DNA, the CDR3 is TGTGCCAGCAGACCGGATAGCAATCAGCCCCAGCATTTT.

The chain joins TRBV6-2 or TRBV6-3 to TRBJ2-7; D could derive from TRBD1 or TRBD2 (5 bases each). V was cut by 7 bases and J by 2 bases, with 12 bases left in between. Germline-derived CDR1 and CDR2 are MNHEY and SVGEGT. The CDR3 covers 13 residues. The DNA of the CDR3 is TGTGCCAGCACCATGGGGGATGCCTACGAGCAGTACTTC. Protein sequence: CASTMGDAYEQYF.

This clonotype was counted between two and nine times. V and J are TRBV7-9 and TRBJ2-1; 9 bases agree with TRBD1. The germline CDR1 and CDR2 sequences are SEHNR and FQNEAQ (reference sequence). This CDR3 is 14 amino acids long. Trimming took 1 base from V and 12 from J; bases not matched to a gene: 7. CDR3 DNA sequence: TGTGCCAGCAGCTTAGGGCCGGGACAGGGTGGGCAGTTCTTC. Protein product: CASSLGPGQGGQFF.

The table lists this clonotype with many counts. The J gene is TRBJ2-4, the V gene TRBV3-1; no firm D call. Per the germline V gene, CDR1 is LGHDT and CDR2 is YNNKEL (reference sequence). Trimming removed 1 base at V and 3 bases at J, with 22 bases between. The CDR3 is made up of 19 amino acids. CDR3 DNA: TGTGCCAGCAGCCAAGTAACCGGGCTCCCTAAAACCCACAAAAACATTCAGTACTTC. Translation: CASSQVTGLPKTHKNIQYF.

The chain couples TRBV12-3 or TRBV12-4 to TRBJ2-5; TRBD2 aligns across 13 bases. The ends lost 8 bases at V and 9 bases at J; junction bases unmatched: 9. This CDR3 spans 14 amino acids. The CDR3 sequence is CASRTSGGGESQYF. The DNA for the CDR3 is TGTGCCAGCCGGACTAGCGGGGGAGGGGAGTCCCAGTACTTC.

This clonotype was counted at least ten times. The chain employs TRBV7-2 and TRBJ2-1; 9 bases agree with TRBD1. J lost 2 bases, V lost 5 bases, and 13 bases had no gene match. This CDR3 is 18 amino acids long. Per the germline V gene, CDR1 is SGHTA and CDR2 is FQGNSA. This chain's CDR3 is CASSLQPGQGLPYNEQFF. The CDR3 DNA reads TGTGCCAGCAGCCTTCAGCCGGGACAGGGTCTCCCCTACAATGAGCAGTTCTTC.

This clonotype has just a few counts. J is TRBJ1-5 and V is TRBV30, with D possibly TRBD1 on 5 matching bases. V lost 1 base, J lost 4 bases, and 11 bases lay in between. This CDR3 spans 14 amino acids. Germline V gene sequence: CDR1 GTSNPN, CDR2 SVGIG (reference sequence). The CDR3 protein is CAWSGQGVNQPQHF. CDR3 nucleotides: TGTGCCTGGAGTGGGCAGGGAGTAAATCAGCCCCAGCATTTT.

In this sample, this clonotype turned up a few times. CDR3 residues: CASSAGLAGDTQYF. The CDR3, as DNA: TGTGCCAGCAGCGCCGGACTAGCGGGAGATACGCAGTATTTT. This sequence joins TRBV9 and TRBJ2-3; the match to TRBD2 covers 11 bases. The germline V gene encodes CDR1 SGDLS and CDR2 YYNGEE. Trimming took 3 bases from V and 5 from J; bases not matched to a gene: 2. The CDR3 has 14 amino acids.

This clonotype was counted ten times or more. The genes are TRBV3-1 and TRBJ2-7; D gene unclear. The V end lost 5 bases, the J end lost 4 bases, and 6 bases lay between the germline ends. The germline CDR1 and CDR2 sequences are LGHDT and YNNKEL (reference sequence). The CDR3 loop spans 11 amino acids. The CDR3 loop is CASSWNYEQYF. CDR3 in DNA: TGTGCCAGCAGCTGGAATTACGAGCAGTACTTC.

This clonotype was recorded many times. The rearrangement joins TRBV6-1 to TRBJ1-1, with a tentative D call TRBD1 (6 bases). The CDR3 contains 13 residues. Trimming took off 4 bases at V and 4 bases at J, with 10 bases between the two ends. The V gene's germline CDR1 is MNHNS and CDR2 SASEGT. CDR3 in amino acids: CASSVQGTTEAFF. Written as DNA, the CDR3 is TGTGCCAGCAGTGTACAGGGTACCACTGAAGCTTTCTTT.

This clonotype was detected many times. J is TRBJ1-2 and V is TRBV6-2 or TRBV6-3; no clear D gene. Germline loops: CDR1 MNHEY, CDR2 SVGEGT. The CDR3 is 14 amino acids. The V gene lost 2 bases and the J gene lost 3 bases, with 10 bases spanning the gap. The CDR3 DNA is TGTGCCAGCAGTTACGGTCAGGCGGACTATGGCTACACCTTC. Its translation is CASSYGQADYGYTF.